This TCR beta chain was observed in a study of beta chain features in type 1 diabetes. Broader study findings: In all four CD4+ subsets, TCRB CDR3 length was significantly, moderately reduced in type 1 diabetes. The study found that naive, central memory and Treg TCRB repertoires appeared more similar in patients than in healthy donors.

CDR3 length: 18 residues. Germline-derived CDR1 and CDR2 are LGHNA and YNFKEQ. The V segment lost 0 bases and the J segment 5 bases; nucleotides outside the gene matches: 13. Isolated RNA was reverse transcribed in full, so expressed TCRB transcripts were sequenced. Assay used: immunoSEQ multiplex PCR; TCRdb lists only in-frame clones, some missing. This table holds 160,000 or so clones, approximately 10% found once. Sampling consisted of one heparinised blood draw per donor, averaging about 116 mL. CD45RO/CCR7/CD25/CD127/CD95/CD27 separated CD4+ naive, central memory, regulatory and stem cell-like memory cells by sorting. Sorting gave populations that all exceeded 95% purity. This clone was observed a few times. Its antigen is unknown.

The chain joins TRBV4-2 to TRBJ2-7, with 10 bases identical to TRBD2. Sequencing input: central memory CD4+ T cells from blood. This TCR came from a young woman with type 1 diabetes. The CDR3 reads CASSQDIPGLAGENEQYF. The CDR3 region has the DNA TGTGCCAGCAGCCAAGATATTCCGGGGCTAGCGGGAGAGAACGAGCAGTACTTC.